The rows below give T cell receptor beta chains drawn from one sample of a study of T cells in Graves' hyperthyroidism and ophthalmopathy. TCRdb used MiXCR to reprocess the multiplex PCR reads, holding one entry per CDR3 protein. The sample lists hundreds of thousands of distinct CDR3 sequences; roughly an eighth were seen once. The sequenced sample consisted of blood. These receptors originate from a woman under 30 with Graves' hyperthyroidism. The CDR3 runs from the conserved cysteine through the conserved F or W. The order of the fields is V gene, D gene, clone size, J gene, CDR3 DNA, CDR3 protein. D genes are given only for firm matches. Clone sizes are given selectively: once, few, many, or a class where the clone is expanded.

v_call: TRBV20-1; d_call: .; clone_size: many; j_call: TRBJ1-4; cdr3_nt: TGCAGTGCCACTGGGCAGCGACATGAAAAACTGTTTTTT; cdr3_aa: CSATGQRHEKLFF
v_call: TRBV5-6; d_call: .; clone_size: many; j_call: TRBJ1-2; cdr3_nt: TGTGCCAGCAGCTTCTGGGGGGCCCTCTATGGCTACACCTTC; cdr3_aa: CASSFWGALYGYTF
v_call: TRBV5-1; d_call: TRBD1; clone_size: many; j_call: TRBJ1-1; cdr3_nt: TGCGCCAGCAGTTACCGACAGGGAGGGCCTGAAGCTTTCTTT; cdr3_aa: CASSYRQGGPEAFF
v_call: TRBV4-2; d_call: TRBD1; clone_size: .; j_call: TRBJ2-6; cdr3_nt: TGTGCCAGCAGCCAAGAAGGCCGGACAGGGGGAAGCTCTGGGGCCAACGTCCTGACTTTC; cdr3_aa: CASSQEGRTGGSSGANVLTF
v_call: TRBV4-1; d_call: .; clone_size: many; j_call: TRBJ2-7; cdr3_nt: TGCGCCAGCAGCCAAGAGCAGGCAGGGATTTACGAGCAGTACTTC; cdr3_aa: CASSQEQAGIYEQYF
v_call: TRBV18; d_call: .; clone_size: many; j_call: TRBJ2-7; cdr3_nt: TGTGCCAGCTCCTGGTATCAGTCAGGGCCCTCAATAGCCTACGAGCAGTACTTC; cdr3_aa: CASSWYQSGPSIAYEQYF
v_call: TRBV28; d_call: TRBD1; clone_size: many; j_call: TRBJ1-5; cdr3_nt: TGTGCCAGCAGTACCAACAGGGGGCAAAGGCAGCCCCAGCATTTT; cdr3_aa: CASSTNRGQRQPQHF
v_call: TRBV6-1; d_call: .; clone_size: .; j_call: TRBJ2-2; cdr3_nt: TGTGCCTGCTGGAGGGGGGCGGGCACCGGGGAGCTGTTTTTT; cdr3_aa: CACWRGAGTGELFF
v_call: TRBV5-1; d_call: TRBD2; clone_size: many; j_call: TRBJ2-3; cdr3_nt: TGCGCCAGCAGCTTGTCGGGCGGGAGGGGCACAGATACGCAGTATTTT; cdr3_aa: CASSLSGGRGTDTQYF
v_call: TRBV28; d_call: TRBD2; clone_size: many; j_call: TRBJ2-7; cdr3_nt: TGTGCCAGCTGCCCAAGCGGGAGAGGGCGCGAGCAGTACTTC; cdr3_aa: CASCPSGRGREQYF
v_call: TRBV7-8; d_call: .; clone_size: few; j_call: TRBJ2-5; cdr3_nt: TGTGCCAGCAGCTTAGTTGGCGGGGGCGTAGAGACCCAGTACTTC; cdr3_aa: CASSLVGGGVETQYF
v_call: TRBV5-5; d_call: TRBD1; clone_size: many; j_call: TRBJ2-3; cdr3_nt: TGTGCCAGCAGCCTTCAGACAGGGAGTACAGATACGCAGTATTTT; cdr3_aa: CASSLQTGSTDTQYF
v_call: TRBV5-1; d_call: .; clone_size: .; j_call: TRBJ2-1; cdr3_nt: TGCGCCAGCAGCATGTCCGGGACGGACTACAATGAGCAGTTCTTC; cdr3_aa: CASSMSGTDYNEQFF
v_call: TRBV18; d_call: .; clone_size: .; j_call: TRBJ2-7; cdr3_nt: TGTGCCAGCTCACCAGGGTACGGAGCGGCTTGGGTTGAGGAGCAGTACTTC; cdr3_aa: CASSPGYGAAWVEEQYF
v_call: TRBV28; d_call: .; clone_size: few; j_call: TRBJ1-1; cdr3_nt: TGTGCCAGCGGTTTACAGTTGAACACTGAAGCTTTCTTT; cdr3_aa: CASGLQLNTEAFF
v_call: TRBV20-1; d_call: TRBD2; clone_size: many; j_call: TRBJ2-5; cdr3_nt: TGCAGTGCAGGTCGGAGCGGGGGGTCGGAGACCCAGTACTTC; cdr3_aa: CSAGRSGGSETQYF
v_call: TRBV28; d_call: .; clone_size: many; j_call: TRBJ1-1; cdr3_nt: TGTGCCAGCTCCACGCTCAGTTACCCTGAAGCTTTCTTT; cdr3_aa: CASSTLSYPEAFF
v_call: TRBV10-3; d_call: TRBD2; clone_size: .; j_call: TRBJ2-1; cdr3_nt: TGTGCCAAATCTAGCGGTTTGAACAATGAGCAGTTCTTC; cdr3_aa: CAKSSGLNNEQFF
v_call: TRBV6-1; d_call: TRBD1; clone_size: many; j_call: TRBJ1-2; cdr3_nt: TGTGCCAGCAGCCCCGGAACAGGGGCTGGAGGAGGCTACACCTTC; cdr3_aa: CASSPGTGAGGGYTF
v_call: TRBV4-1; d_call: TRBD2; clone_size: few; j_call: TRBJ2-3; cdr3_nt: TGCGCCAGCAGCCAAGGTCCTCCTAGCGGGAGGAGGGGCACAGATACGCAGTATTTT; cdr3_aa: CASSQGPPSGRRGTDTQYF